Listed below are T cell receptor beta chains from one sample, sequenced in a study of blood T cell repertoires in COVID-19. Generated by immunoSEQ multiplex PCR, the TCRdb table keeps only in-frame clones and is missing some. The table has roughly 220,000 clones, more than 65% seen once. The sample was peripheral blood. The receptor set was obtained from a woman in her sixties or seventies with acute or convalescent COVID-19. Both conserved end residues are part of each CDR3. The D gene is left open where the match is weak. Not every row has a clone size; where given, it reads once, few, many or a size class.

CDR3nt | CDR3aa | v_gene | abundance | d_gene | j_gene
TGTGCCAGCAGCTGGGGGGTGGGATACAATGAGCAGTTCTTC | CASSWGVGYNEQFF | TRBV11-2 | NA | NA | TRBJ2-1
TGTGCCAGCAGCCGACAACTAGCGGGGGAGACCTACAATGAGCAGTTCTTC | CASSRQLAGETYNEQFF | TRBV3-1/TRBV3-2 | NA | TRBD2 | TRBJ2-1
TGTGCCATCAGTGAAGTAGCAGGGGGCTTGGGCGGCTACACCTTC | CAISEVAGGLGGYTF | TRBV10-3 | NA | TRBD1 | TRBJ1-2
TGTGCCAGCAACTCCCCGAGACAGGGAGTTTATTCATATGGCTACACCTTC | CASNSPRQGVYSYGYTF | TRBV28 | few | TRBD1 | TRBJ1-2
TGTGCCACCACAGGGGTTGATGCCACTGAAGCTTTCTTT | CATTGVDATEAFF | TRBV10-3 | few | TRBD1 | TRBJ1-1
TGTGCCAGCAGTGGCCTGGGGGACAGCACACTTAGCAATCAGCCCCAGCATTTT | CASSGLGDSTLSNQPQHF | TRBV6-1 | NA | TRBD1 | TRBJ1-5
TGTGCCAGTAGTATATTACCAGGGAACGAGCAGTACTTC | CASSILPGNEQYF | TRBV19 | NA | NA | TRBJ2-7
TGTGCCAGCAGTTTAGGGCAGGGCTACGAGCAGTACTTC | CASSLGQGYEQYF | TRBV12-3/TRBV12-4 | NA | NA | TRBJ2-7
TGTGCCATCAGGGGGGGGATCTGGCCCTATGGCTACACCTTC | CAIRGGIWPYGYTF | TRBV10-3 | NA | NA | TRBJ1-2
TGTGCCAGCAGTGAGTTGGGGCAGGGGGCCTCGCCCCTCCACTTT | CASSELGQGASPLHF | TRBV2 | NA | TRBD1 | TRBJ1-6
TGTGCCAGCAGCCCTCCGGGACTAGCGGTTGGGACCCAGTACTTC | CASSPPGLAVGTQYF | TRBV3-1/TRBV3-2 | NA | TRBD2 | TRBJ2-5
TGCAGCGTTGTAGGGACAGGGATGACTGAAGCTTTCTTT | CSVVGTGMTEAFF | TRBV29-1 | NA | TRBD1 | TRBJ1-1
TGTGCCATCAGTGATCGGGGGGAGGCCCGACTTGGAAACACCATATATTTT | CAISDRGEARLGNTIYF | TRBV10-3 | few | NA | TRBJ1-3
TGTGCCAGCAGCTTGGGCGGGGGGACCCCAGAGACCCAGTACTTC | CASSLGGGTPETQYF | TRBV7-3 | NA | TRBD2 | TRBJ2-5
TGTGCCAGTAGTAGATCGGGACAGGGATACAATGAGCAGTTCTTC | CASSRSGQGYNEQFF | TRBV19 | NA | TRBD1 | TRBJ2-1
TGTGCCAGCAGCTCCAGGACTAGCGGGAGCTCCTACAATGAGCAGTTCTTC | CASSSRTSGSSYNEQFF | TRBV9 | NA | TRBD2 | TRBJ2-1
TGTGCCAGCAGGGGGGCAGGGGCGAACACCGGGGAGCTGTTTTTT | CASRGAGANTGELFF | TRBV27 | NA | NA | TRBJ2-2
TGTGCCAGCAGCTTGACCGCCGTCGGAGGCTATGGCTACACCTTC | CASSLTAVGGYGYTF | TRBV7-2 | NA | NA | TRBJ1-2
TGTGCCAGCAGCAAAGACAGGCACTATAATTCACCCCTCCACTTT | CASSKDRHYNSPLHF | TRBV7-2 | NA | NA | TRBJ1-6
TGTGCCAGCAGCTTACCAGCGAACACCGGGGAGCTGTTTTTT | CASSLPANTGELFF | TRBV7-6 | NA | NA | TRBJ2-2
TGTGCCAGCAGCTTGGGATTAGGGACTAGCAGCTACGAGCAGTACTTC | CASSLGLGTSSYEQYF | TRBV13 | few | TRBD2 | TRBJ2-7
TGTGCCAGCAGTGAAACAGGGGGCCCCACCGGGGAGCTGTTTTTT | CASSETGGPTGELFF | TRBV6-1 | NA | TRBD1 | TRBJ2-2
TGTGCCAGCAGTTACGGAGAGGATCAGCCCCAGCATTTT | CASSYGEDQPQHF | TRBV6-6 | NA | NA | TRBJ1-5
TGTGCCAGCAGCCTCCGGACAGGGGGCTTATATGGCTACACCTTC | CASSLRTGGLYGYTF | TRBV3-1/TRBV3-2 | NA | TRBD1 | TRBJ1-2
TGTGCCAGCAGCTTGAACGGGAGACTGGGGGCCAACGTCCTGACTTTC | CASSLNGRLGANVLTF | TRBV5-4 | NA | NA | TRBJ2-6
TGTGCCAGCAGCCTCTTAGGGGGGGCGGAAGGCTACACCTTC | CASSLLGGAEGYTF | TRBV7-3 | NA | NA | TRBJ1-2
TGTGCCAGCAGTGCCTCCCCCGGACAGGGACGGTCAGATGGCTACACCTTC | CASSASPGQGRSDGYTF | TRBV6-1 | NA | TRBD1 | TRBJ1-2
TGCAGTGTGGGGGGGCAGCCCCAGCATTTT | CSVGGQPQHF | TRBV20-1 | NA | NA | TRBJ1-5
TGCAGCGTTAGTTTACTAGATACCTACAATGAGCAGTTCTTC | CSVSLLDTYNEQFF | TRBV29-1 | NA | NA | TRBJ2-1
TGTGCCAGCAGCCAGGACACGAACACTGAAGCTTTCTTT | CASSQDTNTEAFF | TRBV3-1/TRBV3-2 | once | NA | TRBJ1-1